This is a list of T cell receptor beta chains from one sample in a study of metastatic and nonmetastatic thyroid tumors. TCRdb re-called the PCR reads through MiXCR. This sample has 6,500 to 10,000 clones, with over 20% found just once. Sequencing was performed on tumor tissue. The receptors stem from a female donor with papillary thyroid cancer or a benign thyroid nodule (not recorded which). Some clones in this sample may be carry-over from other donors' samples. Each CDR3 is given with its conserved first and last residue. D genes are given only for firm matches. Rows give clone size only sometimes, using once, few, many, or a class for an expanded clone.

D: TRBD1
size: .
J: TRBJ2-5
V: TRBV5-1
DNA: TGCGCCAGCAGCGCGCAGGGACAGGCTGTTGAGACCCAGTACTTC
CDR3: CASSAQGQAVETQYF

D: .
size: .
J: TRBJ1-2
V: TRBV6-5
DNA: TGTGCCAGCAGTTACTTGGGCCGGAACTATGGCTACACCTTC
CDR3: CASSYLGRNYGYTF

D: .
size: medium-sized
J: TRBJ2-2
V: TRBV19
DNA: TGTGCCAGTAGTATACCGAGCGTCACCGGGGAGCTGTTTTTT
CDR3: CASSIPSVTGELFF

D: .
size: few
J: TRBJ2-7
V: TRBV11-2
DNA: TGTGCCAGCAGCTTAGATCCTGGCAGATTGGCACCCAACGAGCAGTACTTC
CDR3: CASSLDPGRLAPNEQYF

D: .
size: .
J: TRBJ2-7
V: TRBV12-3/TRBV12-4
DNA: TGTGCCAGCAGTCTAGGAGATACCTACGAGCAGTACTTC
CDR3: CASSLGDTYEQYF

D: TRBD1
size: .
J: TRBJ1-2
V: TRBV5-4
DNA: TGTGCCAGCAGCTTGTTTCGCGACAGGGGGCTCGCGGCTGTTGGCTATGGCTACACCTTC
CDR3: CASSLFRDRGLAAVGYGYTF

D: TRBD2
size: many
J: TRBJ2-3
V: TRBV20-1
DNA: TGCAGTGCTAGAGGGGGAGCGGGAGGCACAGATACGCAGTATTTT
CDR3: CSARGGAGGTDTQYF

D: .
size: few
J: TRBJ2-5
V: TRBV24-1
DNA: TGTGCCACCAGTTCTGGAGCTGGGGTCGTGGCCCAGTACTTC
CDR3: CATSSGAGVVAQYF

D: .
size: medium-sized
J: TRBJ1-1
V: TRBV7-6
DNA: TGTGCCAGCAGCTCTCAGGAGAACACTGAAGCTTTCTTT
CDR3: CASSSQENTEAFF

D: TRBD1
size: many
J: TRBJ1-5
V: TRBV5-4
DNA: TGTGCCAGCAGCTTGGGGCCGGCAGGGGGGAGTCAGCCCCAGCATTTT
CDR3: CASSLGPAGGSQPQHF

D: .
size: medium-sized
J: TRBJ1-1
V: TRBV28
DNA: TGTGCCAGCAGTTTCCGGGGGCGGGTAGCTTTCTTT
CDR3: CASSFRGRVAFF

D: TRBD2
size: many
J: TRBJ2-3
V: TRBV13
DNA: TGTGCCAGCAGCTTAAAGGTTTTGCACAGCGGGACCGGATGGGGCACAGATACGCAGTATTTT
CDR3: CASSLKVLHSGTGWGTDTQYF

D: .
size: few
J: TRBJ2-1
V: TRBV6-2/TRBV6-3
DNA: TGTGCCAGCAGTTTGTCCGCGGGTGAGCAGTTCTTC
CDR3: CASSLSAGEQFF

D: .
size: many
J: TRBJ2-2
V: TRBV7-9
DNA: TGTGCCAGCAGCCCCGACTACACCGGGGAGCTGTTTTTT
CDR3: CASSPDYTGELFF

D: .
size: few
J: TRBJ2-3
V: TRBV24-1
DNA: TGTGCCACCAGGTCCGGGGAGCACAGATACACAGTATTT
CDR3: CATRSGEHRYTVF

D: TRBD1
size: .
J: TRBJ1-2
V: TRBV7-8
DNA: TGTGCCAGCAGCCTCCGGGACAGGTCCACTGGGTATGGCTACACCTTC
CDR3: CASSLRDRSTGYGYTF

D: .
size: .
J: TRBJ1-6
V: TRBV30
DNA: TGTGCCTGGAGTGTAGAGGTGCTCAGGTTACGTTCACCCCTCCACTTT
CDR3: CAWSVEVLRLRSPLHF

D: .
size: medium-sized
J: TRBJ1-1
V: TRBV6-1
DNA: TGTGCCAGCAGTATGGGGGGCTTAAGCACTGAAGCTTTCTTT
CDR3: CASSMGGLSTEAFF

D: .
size: .
J: TRBJ2-7
V: TRBV30
DNA: TGTGCCTGGTCCGAGGAGAACGAGCAGTACTTC
CDR3: CAWSEENEQYF

D: .
size: once
J: TRBJ2-3
V: TRBV4-3
DNA: TGCGCCAGCAGCCAAACAGGGTGGAACACAGATACGCAGTATTTT
CDR3: CASSQTGWNTDTQYF

D: .
size: medium-sized
J: TRBJ1-1
V: TRBV20-1
DNA: TGCAGTGCCTCTGTTGCCCCGGGACATCTGAACACTGAAGCTTTCTTT
CDR3: CSASVAPGHLNTEAFF

D: .
size: many
J: TRBJ1-2
V: TRBV6-6
DNA: TGTGCCAGCAGTTACAGAGGCTATGGCTATGGCTACACCTTC
CDR3: CASSYRGYGYGYTF

D: .
size: medium-sized
J: TRBJ2-2
V: TRBV7-9
DNA: TGTGCCAGCAGCTTAGGACAGTACACCGGGGAGCTGTTTTTT
CDR3: CASSLGQYTGELFF

D: .
size: few
J: TRBJ2-1
V: TRBV2
DNA: TGCGCCAGCAGGGGAGGTGATGAGCAGTTCTTC
CDR3: CASRGGDEQFF

D: .
size: medium-sized
J: TRBJ2-1
V: TRBV2
DNA: TGTGCCAGCAGTGACCCAGGGGGGCTTGACAATGAGCAGTTCTTC
CDR3: CASSDPGGLDNEQFF

D: .
size: .
J: TRBJ2-7
V: TRBV4-1
DNA: TGCGCCAGCAGCCAAGGGCAGCTCTCCTACGAGCAGTACTTC
CDR3: CASSQGQLSYEQYF

D: .
size: .
J: TRBJ2-7
V: TRBV5-6
DNA: TGTGCCAGCAGCTTGGTGCGGGGGCGCTCCTACGAGCAGTACTTC
CDR3: CASSLVRGRSYEQYF

D: .
size: .
J: TRBJ1-5
V: TRBV7-2
DNA: TGTGCCAGCAGCTTAAAAGGGCAGGGTAATCAGCCCCAGCATTTT
CDR3: CASSLKGQGNQPQHF